This T cell receptor (beta chain) was captured by sequencing in a study of shared clonotypes between healthy human individuals (dated by TCRdb to 2019 to 2021). At the level of the whole study: The cohort comprised a couple of women and three men aged 18 to 49 years. For each donor, three plates each were used for CD4 naive and CD4 memory, two plates were used for CD8 naive, and one plate was used for CD8 memory. To estimate repertoire size and how much clonotypes are shared between individuals, the study performed deep sequencing of blood TCR repertoires from a handful of healthy adults. To increase sequencing depth and limit assay-specific biases, TCR repertoire library preparation and sequencing were carried out by different laboratories using diverse techniques. Between about 0.85 and 8.9 billion PBMCs per donor were obtained by leukapheresis.

The donors were healthy, HIV-negative adults who had no recently reported acute infections or vaccinations. Every donor was a Caucasian adult residing in Nashville, Tennessee, USA. CD4+ T cells were enriched by magnetic negative selection, after which naive cells were positively selected on CD45RA and the negative fraction was taken as the memory subset. After blood collection by leukapheresis, PBMCs were isolated using Ficoll-Histopaque density gradient centrifugation and then cryopreserved in the vapor phase of liquid nitrogen. Purity and quantity of every magnetically sorted T cell population were checked by analytical flow cytometry. Each sorted fraction had its genomic DNA isolated and then quantified by UV absorbance on a Nanodrop 2000c. Using the deep immunoSEQ assay, TCR CDR3 regions were amplified from genomic DNA by multiplex PCR. Extracted genomic DNA from each cell subset was distributed evenly across all wells of several immunoSEQ 96-well plates, and each plate was treated as a replicate. For sorted subsets, each replicate PCR was loaded with 200 ng genomic DNA, equivalent to 25,000 to 35,000 T cell genomes. Purified libraries were quantified with a Qubit 3.0 fluorometer, sized on a Bioanalyzer 2100, and re-quantified with the KAPA Library Quantification kit. Every immunoSEQ 96-well plate was sequenced on a separate single-read 150-cycle Illumina NextSeq 550 flow cell. As for how the authors treated the data: Because only junctional sequences without quality scores were contained in the immunoSEQ output, filtering matching that applied to full-length reads could not be performed. Sequences were annotated with PyIR, a Python wrapper for IgBLAST v1.9, using IMGT germline references to assign V/J genes and CDR3. Any read was removed if the V/J assignment was weak (E-value above 1e-6), the CDR3 was missing, or the read contained stop codons, out-of-frame junctions, or ambiguous translated residues. A V3J clonotype was defined by an identical inferred V gene, J gene, and CDR3 amino acid sequence. The percentage overlap between two repertoires was calculated by dividing the number of shared unique clonotypes by the size of the smaller repertoire. Richness of each repertoire was evaluated using RTK rarefaction, the Chao1 estimator, and Recon v2.1 estimates of unobserved clonotypes. OLGA was used to compute generation probabilities for all TCRbeta clonotypes that the gDNA method yielded from a few donors. TCRdb's version of the immuneACCESS table is confined to in-frame rearrangements and falls short of the full clone set. An unresolved V gene accounts for under half of the shortfall where checked; the remainder is of unknown origin. The DNA was the basis for D and trimming; V, J and clone size are from that table. The sample contains about 1.1 million clones, around three quarters of them found a single time. Around 0.47% of the sample is in the top ten clones.

Study-wide conclusions, independent of this receptor: Pairwise subsampling indicated that sequencing depth was expected to affect the degree of clonotype sharing among donors. Estimated clonotype richness was generally larger for naive than for memory subsets. Compared with non-shared clonotypes, clonotypes shared by all four sorted-subset donors had higher generation probabilities. Sampling was limited to blood, and TCR repertoires in tissue likely differ from TCR repertoires in blood. Incomplete sequencing was indicated by rarefaction of sorted-subset datasets, despite the large sequencing depth. The small number of donors limited the genetic and exposure-history diversity represented. Sharing across a few donors was observed for around 4.8% of naive CD4, over 3% of naive CD8, 2.3% of memory CD4, and roughly 0.4% of memory CD8 clonotypes.

With regard to this clone: The target of this receptor is not known. Base-call qualities are not available, and no considerably larger clone is one nucleotide away.

CDR1 and CDR2 are read off the germline V gene (reference sequence) as LNHDA and SQIVND. The junction shows trimming of 5 bases on V and 7 bases on J, plus 15 bases between the germline ends. Spanning cysteine to phenylalanine, the CDR3 consists of 14 amino acids. Only the CDR3 portion is preserved as DNA: 42 bases, with reading frame beginning at the first base. The sample taken for sequencing was memory CD4+ T cells from PBMCs. This sample's cell subset or site label indicates: CD45RA-negative fraction. The source of this sequence is a young man in good health. Some clones in this sample may be carry-over from other donors' samples. The V gene is TRBV19 and the J gene is TRBJ1-5, with TRBD1 as a weak D call on 6 bases. The sequence in DNA is TGTGCCAGTAGTCTGGGGGGCGCATACCAGCCCCAGCATTTT. This translates into CASSLGGAYQPQHF. This CDR3, with the reference TRBV19 and TRBJ1-5 proteins standing in past its ends, gives the full variable domain DGGITQSPKYLFRKEGQNVTLSCEQNLNHDAMYWYRQDPGQGLRLIYYSQIVNDFQKGDIAEGYSVSREKKESFPLTVTSAQKNPTAFYLCASSLGGAYQPQHFGDGTRLSIL.